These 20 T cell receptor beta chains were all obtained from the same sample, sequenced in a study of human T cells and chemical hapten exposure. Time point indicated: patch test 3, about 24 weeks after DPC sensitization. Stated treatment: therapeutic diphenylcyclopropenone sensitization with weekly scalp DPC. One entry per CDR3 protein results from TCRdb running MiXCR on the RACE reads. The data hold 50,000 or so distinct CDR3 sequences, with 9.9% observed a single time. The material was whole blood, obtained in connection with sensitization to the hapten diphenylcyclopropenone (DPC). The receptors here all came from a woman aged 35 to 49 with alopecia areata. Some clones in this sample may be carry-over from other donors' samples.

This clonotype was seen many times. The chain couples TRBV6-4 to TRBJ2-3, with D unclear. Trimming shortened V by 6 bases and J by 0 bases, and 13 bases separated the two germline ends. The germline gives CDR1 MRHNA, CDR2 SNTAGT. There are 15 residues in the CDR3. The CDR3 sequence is CASSLGGTSTDTQYF. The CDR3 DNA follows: TGTGCCAGCAGCTTAGGCGGAACTAGCACAGATACGCAGTATTTT.

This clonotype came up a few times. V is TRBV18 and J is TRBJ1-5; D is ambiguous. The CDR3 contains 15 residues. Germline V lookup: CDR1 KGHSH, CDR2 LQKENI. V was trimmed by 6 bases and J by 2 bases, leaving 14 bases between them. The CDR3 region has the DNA TGTGCCAGCTCTCGCGAGGGATCGGGCAATCAGCCCCAGCATTTT. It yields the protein CASSREGSGNQPQHF.

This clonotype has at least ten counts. The CDR3 nucleotides read TGTGCCAGCAGTCCCCGGGACAGGGGGCCGGAAAAACTGTTTTTT. It encodes CASSPRDRGPEKLFF. The rearrangement links TRBV6-6 to TRBJ1-4, with 12 positions matching TRBD1. CDR3 length: 15 amino acids. V trimming: 5 bases; J trimming: 8 bases; junction bases outside the gene matches: 6. Per germline, CDR1 MNHNY and CDR2 SVGAGI (reference sequence).

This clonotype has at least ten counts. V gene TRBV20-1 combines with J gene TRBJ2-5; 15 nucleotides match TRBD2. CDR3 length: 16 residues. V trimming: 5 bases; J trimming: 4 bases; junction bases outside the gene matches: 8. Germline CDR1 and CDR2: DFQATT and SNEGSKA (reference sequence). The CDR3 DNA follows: TGCAGTGCTGGCAGGACTAGCGGGGGGGCAGGAGAGACCCAGTACTTC. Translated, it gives CSAGRTSGGAGETQYF.

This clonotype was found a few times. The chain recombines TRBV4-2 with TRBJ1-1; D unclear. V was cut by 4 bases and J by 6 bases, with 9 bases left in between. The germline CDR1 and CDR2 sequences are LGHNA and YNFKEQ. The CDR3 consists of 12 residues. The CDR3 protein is CASSPLPAEAFF. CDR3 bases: TGTGCCAGCAGCCCCCTCCCGGCTGAAGCTTTCTTT.

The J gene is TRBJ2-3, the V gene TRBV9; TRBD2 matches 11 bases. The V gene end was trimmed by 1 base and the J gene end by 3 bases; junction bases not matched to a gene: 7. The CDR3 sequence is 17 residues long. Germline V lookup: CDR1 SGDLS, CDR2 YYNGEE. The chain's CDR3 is CASSVTTSGVKTDTQYF. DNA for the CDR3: TGTGCCAGCAGCGTAACGACTAGCGGGGTAAAGACAGATACGCAGTATTTT.

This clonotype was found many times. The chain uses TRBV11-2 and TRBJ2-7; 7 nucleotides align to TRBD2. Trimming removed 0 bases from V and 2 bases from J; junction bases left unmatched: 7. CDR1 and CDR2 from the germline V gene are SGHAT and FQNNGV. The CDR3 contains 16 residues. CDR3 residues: CASSLDRSSGPYEQYF. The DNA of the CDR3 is TGTGCCAGCAGCTTAGATCGGTCTAGCGGCCCCTACGAGCAGTACTTC.

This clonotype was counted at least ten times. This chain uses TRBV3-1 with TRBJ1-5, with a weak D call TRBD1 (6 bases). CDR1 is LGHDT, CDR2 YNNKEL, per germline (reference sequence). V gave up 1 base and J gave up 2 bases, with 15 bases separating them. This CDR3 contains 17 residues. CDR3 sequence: CASSQGFQGLGNQPQHF. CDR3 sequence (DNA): TGTGCCAGCAGCCAAGGATTTCAGGGGCTTGGCAATCAGCCCCAGCATTTT.

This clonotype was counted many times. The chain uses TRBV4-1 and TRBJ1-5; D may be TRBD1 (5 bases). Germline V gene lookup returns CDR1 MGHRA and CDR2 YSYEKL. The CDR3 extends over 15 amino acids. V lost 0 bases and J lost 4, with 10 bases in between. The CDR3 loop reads CASSQEPGINQPQHF. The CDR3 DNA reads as TGCGCCAGCAGCCAAGAACCAGGGATTAATCAGCCCCAGCATTTT.

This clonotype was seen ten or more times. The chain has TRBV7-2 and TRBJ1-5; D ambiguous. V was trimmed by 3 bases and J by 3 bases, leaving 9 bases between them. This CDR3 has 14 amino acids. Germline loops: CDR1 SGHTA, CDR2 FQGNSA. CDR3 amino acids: CASSLGIHNQPQHF. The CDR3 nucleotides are TGTGCCAGCAGCTTGGGCATACACAATCAGCCCCAGCATTTT. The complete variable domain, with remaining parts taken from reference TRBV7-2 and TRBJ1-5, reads GAGVSQSPSNKVTEKGKDVELRCDPISGHTALYWYRQSLGQGLEFLIYFQGNSAPDKSGLPSDRFSAERTGGSVSTLTIQRTQQEDSAVYLCASSLGIHNQPQHFGDGTRLSIL.

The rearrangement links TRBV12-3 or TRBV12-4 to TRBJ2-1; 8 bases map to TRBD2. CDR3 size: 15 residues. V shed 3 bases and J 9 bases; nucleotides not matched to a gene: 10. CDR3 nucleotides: TGTGCCAGCAGTTTTGGGACTAGTGGCCGAACTGAGCAGTTCTTC. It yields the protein CASSFGTSGRTEQFF.

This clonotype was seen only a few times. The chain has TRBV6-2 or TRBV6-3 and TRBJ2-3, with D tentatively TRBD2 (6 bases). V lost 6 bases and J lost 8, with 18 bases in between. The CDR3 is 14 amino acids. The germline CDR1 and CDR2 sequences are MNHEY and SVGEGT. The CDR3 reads CASRPSASLGTQYF. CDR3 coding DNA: TGTGCCAGCAGGCCTAGCGCGAGCTTGGGTACGCAGTATTTT.

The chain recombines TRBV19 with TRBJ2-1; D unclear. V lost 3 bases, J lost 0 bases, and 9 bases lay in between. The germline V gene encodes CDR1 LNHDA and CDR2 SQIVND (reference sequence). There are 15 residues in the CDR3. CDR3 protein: CASSIEVSSYNEQFF. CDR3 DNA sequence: TGTGCCAGTAGTATTGAGGTGAGCTCCTACAATGAGCAGTTCTTC.

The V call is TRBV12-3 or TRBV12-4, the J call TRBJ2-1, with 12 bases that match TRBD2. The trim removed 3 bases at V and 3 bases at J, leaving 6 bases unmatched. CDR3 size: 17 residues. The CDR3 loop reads CASSFRLAGEIYNEQFF. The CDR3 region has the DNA TGTGCCAGCAGTTTCAGACTAGCGGGGGAAATCTACAATGAGCAGTTCTTC.

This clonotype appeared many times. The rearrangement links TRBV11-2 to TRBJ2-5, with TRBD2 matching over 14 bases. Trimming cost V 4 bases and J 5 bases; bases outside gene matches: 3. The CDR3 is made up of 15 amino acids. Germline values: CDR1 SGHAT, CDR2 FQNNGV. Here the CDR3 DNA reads TGTGCCAGCAGCTGGGGACTAGCGGGGGTGGAGACCCAGTACTTC. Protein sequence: CASSWGLAGVETQYF.

CDR3 protein: CASSFSGRGYTF. For the CDR3, the DNA is TGTGCCAGCAGTTTCTCAGGGAGAGGCTACACCTTC. This chain joins TRBV27 and TRBJ1-2, with D possibly TRBD1 on 5 matching bases. Trimming removed 3 bases from V and 8 bases from J, with 10 bases in between. The CDR3 loop spans 12 amino acids. Germline V gene data show CDR1 as MNHEY and CDR2 as SMNVEV (reference sequence).

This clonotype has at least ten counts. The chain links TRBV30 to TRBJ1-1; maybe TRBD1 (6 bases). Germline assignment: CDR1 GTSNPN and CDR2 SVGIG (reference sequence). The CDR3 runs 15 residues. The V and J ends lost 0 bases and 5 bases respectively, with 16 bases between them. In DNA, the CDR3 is TGTGCCTGGAGTGTACTCGGGGGGCTGGGTACTGAAGCTTTCTTT. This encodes CAWSVLGGLGTEAFF.

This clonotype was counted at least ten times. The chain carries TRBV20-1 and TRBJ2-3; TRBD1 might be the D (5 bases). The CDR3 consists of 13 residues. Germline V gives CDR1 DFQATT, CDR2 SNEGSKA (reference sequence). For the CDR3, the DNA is TGCAGCCAGAATAGGGCAGGGTCAGATACGCAGTATTTT. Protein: CSQNRAGSDTQYF.

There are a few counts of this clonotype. This CDR3 reads CASSIGLPSPLHF. The CDR3 bases are TGTGCCAGTAGTATCGGCTTACCGTCACCCCTCCACTTT. The chain joins TRBV19 to TRBJ1-6, with D unresolved. The CDR3 loop spans 13 amino acids. With 3 bases removed from V and 10 bases from J, the gap between germline ends came to 10 bases. CDR1 and CDR2 (germline): LNHDA, SQIVND (reference sequence).

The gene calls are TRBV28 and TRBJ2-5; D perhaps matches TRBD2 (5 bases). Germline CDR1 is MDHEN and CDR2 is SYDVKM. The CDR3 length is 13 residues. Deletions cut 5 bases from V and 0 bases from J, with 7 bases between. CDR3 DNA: TGTGCCAGCAGTCGACTAAACCAAGAGACCCAGTACTTC. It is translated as CASSRLNQETQYF.